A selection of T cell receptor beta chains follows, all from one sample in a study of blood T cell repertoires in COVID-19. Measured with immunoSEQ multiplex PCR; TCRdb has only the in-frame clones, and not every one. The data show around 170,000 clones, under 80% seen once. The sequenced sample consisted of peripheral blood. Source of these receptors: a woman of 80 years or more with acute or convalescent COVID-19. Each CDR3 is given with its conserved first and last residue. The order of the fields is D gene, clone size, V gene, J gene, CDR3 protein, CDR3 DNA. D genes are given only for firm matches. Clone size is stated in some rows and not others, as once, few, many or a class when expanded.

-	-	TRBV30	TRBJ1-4	CAWRNSEKLFF	TGTGCCTGGAGAAACAGTGAAAAACTGTTTTTT
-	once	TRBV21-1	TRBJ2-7	CARCYRSYEQYF	TGTGCCAGATGTTACAGGTCCTACGAGCAGTACTTC
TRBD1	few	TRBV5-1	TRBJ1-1	CASSTDRDTEAFF	TGCGCCAGCAGCACTGACAGGGACACTGAAGCTTTCTTT
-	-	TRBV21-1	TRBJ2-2	CASSNSRGSDTGELFF	TGTGCCAGCAGCAATAGCAGGGGGTCGGACACCGGGGAGCTGTTTTTT
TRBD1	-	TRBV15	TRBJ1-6	CATSDRESNSPLHF	TGTGCCACCAGCGACAGGGAATCTAATTCACCCCTCCACTTT
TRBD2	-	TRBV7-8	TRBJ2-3	CASSLGGPSGGDTQYF	TGTGCCAGCAGCTTAGGCGGACCGTCGGGGGGAGATACGCAGTATTTT
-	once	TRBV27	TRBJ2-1	CASSSATNEQFF	TGTGCCAGCAGTTCCGCCACAAATGAGCAGTTCTTC
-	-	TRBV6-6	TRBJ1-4	CASSFRVGEEKLFF	TGTGCCAGCAGTTTCCGGGTAGGGGAAGAAAAACTGTTTTTT
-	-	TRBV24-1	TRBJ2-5	CATSREGYRTQYF	TGTGCCACCAGCAGAGAGGGCTATCGGACCCAGTACTTC
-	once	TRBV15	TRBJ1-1	CATSGRGDTSTEAFF	TGTGCCACCAGCGGGAGGGGGGACACATCCACTGAAGCTTTCTTT
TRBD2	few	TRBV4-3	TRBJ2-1	CASSLSTSGNYNEQFF	TGCGCCAGCAGCCTTTCGACTAGCGGGAACTACAATGAGCAGTTCTTC
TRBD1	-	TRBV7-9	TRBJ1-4	CASSWTGEDEKLFF	TGTGCCAGCAGCTGGACAGGGGAGGATGAAAAACTGTTTTTT
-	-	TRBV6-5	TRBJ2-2	CASGWGGGELFF	TGTGCCAGCGGCTGGGGAGGCGGGGAGCTGTTTTTT
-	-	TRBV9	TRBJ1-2	CASSVGAASSYGYTF	TGTGCCAGCAGCGTAGGTGCGGCCAGTTCCTATGGCTACACCTTC
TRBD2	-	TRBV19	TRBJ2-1	CASSPRLAGFDEQFF	TGTGCCAGTAGTCCGCGACTAGCGGGCTTCGATGAGCAGTTCTTC
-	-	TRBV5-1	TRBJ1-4	CASSQGFDGEKLFF	TGCGCCAGCAGCCAGGGATTCGATGGGGAAAAACTGTTTTTT
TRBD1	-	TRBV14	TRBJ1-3	CASSQVQGLGNTIYF	TGTGCCAGCAGCCAAGTACAGGGGCTTGGAAACACCATATATTTT
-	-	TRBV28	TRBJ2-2	CASPANTGELFF	TGTGCCAGCCCGGCGAACACCGGGGAGCTGTTTTTT
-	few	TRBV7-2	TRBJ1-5	CASSLVGAGDSNQPQHF	TGTGCCAGCAGCTTAGTTGGGGCAGGAGATAGCAATCAGCCCCAGCATTTT
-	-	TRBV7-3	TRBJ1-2	CASSPTVGGDDGYTF	TGTGCCAGCAGCCCAACGGTCGGGGGTGACGATGGCTACACCTTC
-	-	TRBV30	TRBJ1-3	CAWSVAGRVSGNTIYF	TGTGCCTGGAGTGTAGCCGGGCGGGTCTCTGGAAACACCATATATTTT
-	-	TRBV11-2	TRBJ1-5	CASSFRTDSNQPQHF	TGTGCCAGCAGCTTTAGGACAGATAGCAATCAGCCCCAGCATTTT
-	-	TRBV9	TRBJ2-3	CASSVGGSSTDTQYF	TGTGCCAGCAGCGTAGGAGGGAGTAGCACAGATACGCAGTATTTT
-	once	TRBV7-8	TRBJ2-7	CASSSRAGYEQYF	TGTGCCAGCAGCTCCCGGGCGGGGTACGAGCAGTACTTC